This is a list of T cell receptor beta chains from one sample in a study of blood T cell dynamics during melanoma immunotherapy. Here immunoSEQ multiplex PCR was the method, and the copy in TCRdb shows in-frame clones only, minus some. The sample lists approximately 11,000 clones, around 90% occurring once. Sequenced material: blood, taken from a patient treated with checkpoint blockade. Source of these receptors: a human donor with melanoma. Both conserved end residues are part of each CDR3. D genes are given only for firm matches. Part of the rows lack a size; the others show once, few, many or a class for expanded clones.

d_call,clone_size,j_call,v_call,cdr3_aa,cdr3_nt
NA,NA,TRBJ2-7,TRBV2,CASGRQTYEQYF,TGTGCCAGCGGAAGACAGACTTACGAGCAGTACTTC
NA,NA,TRBJ2-1,TRBV19,CASRDGSVQFF,TGTGCCAGTCGGGACGGGAGTGTTCAGTTCTTC
TRBD2,NA,TRBJ2-7,TRBV27,CASSLVPWGGDYYEQYF,TGTGCCAGCAGTTTAGTCCCCTGGGGGGGGGACTACTACGAGCAGTACTTC
NA,NA,TRBJ2-7,TRBV6-5,CASSYGVAQYF,TGTGCCAGCAGTTACGGGGTAGCGCAGTACTTC
TRBD2,once,TRBJ2-1,TRBV19,CASSMGTGGDEQFF,TGTGCCAGTAGTATGGGGACGGGGGGGGATGAGCAGTTCTTC
TRBD1,NA,TRBJ1-5,TRBV6-5,CASSYTGGGNQPQHF,TGTGCCAGCAGTTACACAGGGGGAGGCAATCAGCCCCAGCATTTT
TRBD1,NA,TRBJ2-7,TRBV11-2,CASTQPGTGGFQYF,TGTGCCAGCACCCAACCTGGAACAGGGGGTTTCCAGTACTTC
NA,NA,TRBJ1-2,TRBV5-1,CASRRQGGYGYTF,TGCGCCAGCAGACGGCAGGGAGGGTATGGCTACACCTTC
NA,NA,TRBJ2-7,TRBV28,CASSFQNYEQYF,TGTGCCAGCAGTTTCCAAAACTACGAGCAGTACTTC
TRBD1,NA,TRBJ2-7,TRBV7-6,CASSPGQGPSYEQYF,TGTGCCAGCAGCCCTGGACAGGGGCCATCCTACGAGCAGTACTTC
TRBD2,NA,TRBJ2-3,TRBV5-4,CASSFRREASTDTQYF,TGTGCCAGCAGCTTCCGGCGGGAGGCAAGCACAGATACGCAGTATTTT
TRBD1,NA,TRBJ2-1,TRBV23-1,CARRDRGPIEQFF,TGCGCCCGCCGGGACAGGGGGCCGATTGAGCAGTTCTTC
NA,NA,TRBJ1-1,TRBV5-6,CASTLGGGWMDTEAFF,TGTGCCAGCACCCTTGGGGGGGGTTGGATGGACACTGAAGCTTTCTTT
NA,NA,TRBJ1-5,TRBV4-2,CASSPQGPVEGGNQPQHF,TGTGCCAGCAGCCCCCAAGGTCCCGTGGAGGGAGGCAATCAGCCCCAGCATTTT